This passage covers 18 T cell receptor beta chains from one sample sequenced in a study of cytomegalovirus exposure and HLA in healthy donors. The assay was immunoSEQ multiplex PCR, and TCRdb's table has in-frame clones only and misses some. The sample comprises some 98,000 clones, around 88% of which are singletons, and roughly 3.7% rests with the top ten. Sample: PBMCs. The source is a woman aged 25 to 39 in good health and CMV-seronegative.

The chain recombines TRBV7-2 with TRBJ1-1; D unclear. This CDR3 is built from 14 residues. Germline V gene sequence: CDR1 SGHTA, CDR2 FQGNSA. V lost 3 bases and J lost 4, with 12 bases in between. CDR3 sequence reads: CASSFFTEGTEAFF. The CDR3 DNA follows: TGTGCCAGCAGCTTTTTTACCGAGGGCACTGAAGCTTTCTTT.

The gene calls are TRBV10-2 and TRBJ2-3; D not resolved. Germline assignment: CDR1 WSHSY and CDR2 SAAADI. The CDR3 sequence is 16 residues long. Trimming removed 0 bases from V and 0 bases from J, with 10 bases in between. CDR3 sequence reads: CASSESNGLSTDTQYF. The CDR3 DNA reads TGCGCCAGCAGTGAGTCGAACGGGTTGAGCACAGATACGCAGTATTTT.

The rearrangement links TRBV7-3 to TRBJ2-3; D is uncertain. The length of the CDR3 is 12 residues. Trimming removed 2 bases from V and 4 bases from J, with 4 bases in between. The germline V gene has CDR1 SGHTA and CDR2 FQGTGA. The CDR3 reads CASSLRADTQYF. DNA of the CDR3: TGTGCCAGCAGCTTACGGGCAGATACGCAGTATTTT.

The chain recombines TRBV6-6 with TRBJ1-2; perhaps TRBD1 as D (6 bases). V lost 6 bases and J lost 8, with 16 bases in between. Germline V gene lookup returns CDR1 MNHNY and CDR2 SVGAGI (reference sequence). The CDR3 has 13 amino acids. The CDR3 DNA follows: TGTGCCAGCAGCAGCAGGGGAGGGTACGGCTACACCTTC. This codes for CASSSRGGYGYTF.

V gene TRBV7-9 combines with J gene TRBJ2-7, with a tentative D call TRBD1 (6 bases). CDR1 SEHNR and CDR2 FQNEAQ come from the germline V gene (reference sequence). V shed 5 bases and J shed 3 bases, with 11 bases lying between them. The CDR3 is 13 amino acids. The CDR3 nucleotides are TGTGCCAGCAGCACAGGGATTGGCTACGAGCAGTACTTC. Amino acid sequence: CASSTGIGYEQYF.

This clone occurred a few times. The chain couples TRBV2 to TRBJ1-3; perhaps TRBD1 as D (5 bases). Germline assignment: CDR1 SNHLY and CDR2 FYNNEI. The ends were cut back, 6 bases at V and 4 bases at J, with 13 bases in the middle. The CDR3 length is 14 residues. CDR3 sequence: CASRARDWGNTIYF. Here the CDR3 DNA reads TGTGCCAGCAGGGCCCGGGACTGGGGAAACACCATATATTTT.

The V and J genes are TRBV25-1 and TRBJ1-4; 10 nucleotides agree with TRBD1. The CDR3 runs 16 residues. Losses at the gene ends were 1 base for V and 8 bases for J; bases not matched to a gene: 7. CDR1 MGHDK and CDR2 SYGVNS come from the germline V gene. CDR3 coding DNA: TGTGCCAGCAGTGAATCCGGGACAGGGGCAAAGGAAAAACTGTTTTTT. Its translation is CASSESGTGAKEKLFF.

This chain joins TRBV6-1 and TRBJ2-1; the match to TRBD2 covers 12 bases. The CDR3 length is 15 residues. Germline V gene data show CDR1 as MNHNS and CDR2 as SASEGT. V lost 4 bases to trimming and J lost 10 bases; unmatched junction nucleotides: 8. In DNA, the CDR3 is TGTGCCAGCAGTGGACTAGCGGGAGTTGGAGGAGAGCAGTTCTTC. It yields the protein CASSGLAGVGGEQFF.

The sample holds a few counts of this clone. The chain uses TRBV5-1 and TRBJ2-7; possible D gene TRBD1, 5 bases. This CDR3 has 15 residues. Trimming stripped 7 bases from V and 0 bases from J, with 17 bases between. Germline CDR1 is SGHRS and CDR2 is YFSETQ. The CDR3 DNA reads TGCGCCAGCGGGATGCAGGGTCGGCCCTCCTACGAGCAGTACTTC. This gives the protein CASGMQGRPSYEQYF.

The chain couples TRBV5-1 to TRBJ2-2, with TRBD1 identical over 8 bases. The CDR3 covers 16 residues. From germline, CDR1 is SGHRS and CDR2 YFSETQ. V lost 0 bases, J lost 1 base, and 2 bases stayed unmatched. The CDR3 DNA reads as TGCGCCAGCAGCTTGGCTGGGACAGGGAACACCGGGGAGCTGTTTTTT. Protein: CASSLAGTGNTGELFF.

V gene TRBV10-2 combines with J gene TRBJ1-4; perhaps TRBD1 as D (6 bases). This CDR3 region has 15 residues. Germline V lookup: CDR1 WSHSY, CDR2 SAAADI. Trimming left V 5 bases short and J 7 bases short, with 17 bases between. The CDR3 coding sequence is TGCGCCAGCAGTTCCGGCGGGGGGCGTACTGAAAAACTGTTTTTT. Translated, it gives CASSSGGGRTEKLFF.

The J gene is TRBJ1-2, the V gene TRBV28, with D hard to call. The length of the CDR3 is 15 residues. From germline, CDR1 is MDHEN and CDR2 SYDVKM. V was trimmed by 5 bases and J by 7 bases, leaving 20 bases between them. The CDR3 protein is CASSQRPGSPLGYTF. The DNA for the CDR3 is TGTGCCAGCAGTCAACGACCGGGGAGTCCTCTTGGCTACACCTTC.

The rearrangement joins TRBV28 to TRBJ1-2; possible D gene TRBD1, 5 bases. V dropped 2 bases and J dropped 10 bases, with 23 bases sitting between them. CDR1 is MDHEN, CDR2 SYDVKM, per germline. This CDR3 contains 16 residues. CDR3 sequence reads: CASSLLTQGISPDYTF. Here the CDR3 DNA reads TGTGCCAGCAGTTTACTAACCCAGGGTATCTCTCCGGACTACACCTTC.

This chain joins TRBV10-2 and TRBJ2-2, with D possibly TRBD1 on 6 matching bases. The length of the CDR3 is 13 residues. Trimming took off 8 bases at V and 3 bases at J, with 10 bases between the two ends. Germline CDR1 WSHSY, CDR2 SAAADI. The CDR3 reads CASSGAYTGELFF. For the CDR3, the DNA is TGCGCCAGCTCAGGGGCTTACACCGGGGAGCTGTTTTTT.

CDR3 nucleotides: TGCGCCAGCAGCTTGGTTGCAGGGGGTAGCGGAAACACCATATATTTT. This translates into CASSLVAGGSGNTIYF. V usage is TRBV5-1 and J usage is TRBJ1-3; the match to TRBD1 covers 7 bases. The V and J ends lost 0 bases and 4 bases, in that order; junction bases with no gene match: 7. The CDR3 runs to 16 residues. Germline values: CDR1 SGHRS, CDR2 YFSETQ.

V and J are TRBV12-5 and TRBJ2-7, with 9 bases lining up with TRBD2. V dropped 7 bases and J dropped 0; count of bases not matched to a gene: 7. Germline V gene data show CDR1 as LGHNT and CDR2 as FRNRAP. The CDR3 consists of 15 residues. Here the CDR3 reads CASVESGGPSYEQYF. The CDR3 DNA follows: TGTGCTAGTGTCGAAAGCGGGGGGCCCTCCTACGAGCAGTACTTC.

This clone was observed a few times. V usage is TRBV7-2 and J usage is TRBJ2-7; 12 nucleotides align to TRBD2. The trim removed 5 bases at V and 3 bases at J, leaving 11 bases unmatched. Per the germline V gene, CDR1 is SGHTA and CDR2 is FQGNSA. There are 17 residues in the CDR3. CDR3 nucleotide sequence: TGTGCCAGCAGCCCCGGGACTAGCGGGCTGCAGGACTACGAGCAGTACTTC. It codes for CASSPGTSGLQDYEQYF.

This clone has just one count. The chain joins TRBV19 to TRBJ1-2; 7 bases are shared with TRBD1. The trim removed 5 bases at V and 4 bases at J, leaving 4 bases unmatched. The V gene's germline CDR1 is LNHDA and CDR2 SQIVND (reference sequence). The CDR3 runs to 13 residues. The CDR3 reads CASSRDRSYGYTF. In nucleotides, the CDR3 is TGTGCCAGTAGTCGGGACAGAAGCTATGGCTACACCTTC. The full variable domain, completed using reference TRBV19 and TRBJ1-2, is DGGITQSPKYLFRKEGQNVTLSCEQNLNHDAMYWYRQDPGQGLRLIYYSQIVNDFQKGDIAEGYSVSREKKESFPLTVTSAQKNPTAFYLCASSRDRSYGYTFGSGTRLTVV.